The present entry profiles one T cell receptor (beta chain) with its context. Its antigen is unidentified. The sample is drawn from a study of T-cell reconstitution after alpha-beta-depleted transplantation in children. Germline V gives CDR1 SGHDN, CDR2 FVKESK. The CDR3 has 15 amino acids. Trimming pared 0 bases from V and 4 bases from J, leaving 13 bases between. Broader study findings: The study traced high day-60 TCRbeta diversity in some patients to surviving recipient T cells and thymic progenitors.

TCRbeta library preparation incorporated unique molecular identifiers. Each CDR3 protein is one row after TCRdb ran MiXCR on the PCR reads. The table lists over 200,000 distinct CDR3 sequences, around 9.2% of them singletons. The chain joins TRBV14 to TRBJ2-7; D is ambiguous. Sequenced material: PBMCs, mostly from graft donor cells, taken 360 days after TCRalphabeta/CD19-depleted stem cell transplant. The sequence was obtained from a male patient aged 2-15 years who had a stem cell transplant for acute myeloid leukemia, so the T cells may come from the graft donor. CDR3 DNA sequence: TGTGCCAGCAGCCAAGAAAGCACGGCAGCTTACGAGCAGTACTTC. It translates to CASSQESTAAYEQYF.